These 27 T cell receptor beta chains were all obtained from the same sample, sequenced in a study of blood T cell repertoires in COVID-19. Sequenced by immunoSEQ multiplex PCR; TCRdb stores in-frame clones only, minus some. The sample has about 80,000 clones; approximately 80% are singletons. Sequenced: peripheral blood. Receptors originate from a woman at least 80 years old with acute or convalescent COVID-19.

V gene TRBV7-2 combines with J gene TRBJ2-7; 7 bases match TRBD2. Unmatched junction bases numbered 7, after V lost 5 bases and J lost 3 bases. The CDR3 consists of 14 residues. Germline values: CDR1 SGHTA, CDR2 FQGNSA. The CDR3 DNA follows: TGTGCCAGCAGCCCACGGACTAGTAGCTACGAGCAGTACTTC. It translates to CASSPRTSSYEQYF. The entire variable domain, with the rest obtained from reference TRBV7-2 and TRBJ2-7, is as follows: GAGVSQSPSNKVTEKGKDVELRCDPISGHTALYWYRQSLGQGLEFLIYFQGNSAPDKSGLPSDRFSAERTGGSVSTLTIQRTQQEDSAVYLCASSPRTSSYEQYFGPGTRLTVT.

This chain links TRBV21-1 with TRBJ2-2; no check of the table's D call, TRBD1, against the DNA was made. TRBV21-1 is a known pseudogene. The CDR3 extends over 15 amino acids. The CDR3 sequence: CASRPGQINTGELFF. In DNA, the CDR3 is TGTGCCAGCCGACCGGGACAGATAAACACCGGGGAGCTGTTTTTT.

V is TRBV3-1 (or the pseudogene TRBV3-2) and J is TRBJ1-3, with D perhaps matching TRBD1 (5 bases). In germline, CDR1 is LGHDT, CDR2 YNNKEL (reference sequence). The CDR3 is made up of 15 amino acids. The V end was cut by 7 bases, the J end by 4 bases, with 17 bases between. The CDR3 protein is CASTTEGARGNTIYF. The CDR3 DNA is TGTGCCAGCACCACGGAAGGGGCGCGGGGAAACACCATATATTTT.

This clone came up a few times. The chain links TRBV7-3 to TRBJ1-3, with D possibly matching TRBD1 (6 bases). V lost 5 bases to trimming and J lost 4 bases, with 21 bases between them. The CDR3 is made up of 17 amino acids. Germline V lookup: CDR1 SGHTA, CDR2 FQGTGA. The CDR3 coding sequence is TGTGCCAGCAGCCCCCAGGTCCAGGGGAGAGCAGGAAACACCATATATTTT. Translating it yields CASSPQVQGRAGNTIYF.

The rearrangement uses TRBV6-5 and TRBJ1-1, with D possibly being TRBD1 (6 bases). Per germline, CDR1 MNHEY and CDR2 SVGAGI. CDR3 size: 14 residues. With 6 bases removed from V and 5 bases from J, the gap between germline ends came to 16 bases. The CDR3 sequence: CASSQPGGQTEAFF. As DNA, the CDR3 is TGTGCCAGCAGCCAGCCGGGGGGCCAGACTGAAGCTTTCTTT.

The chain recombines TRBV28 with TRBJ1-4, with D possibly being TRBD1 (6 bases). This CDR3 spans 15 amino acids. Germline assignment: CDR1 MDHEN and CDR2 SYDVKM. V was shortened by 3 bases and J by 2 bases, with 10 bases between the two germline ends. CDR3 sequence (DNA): TGTGCCAGCAGTTTTGAAACAGGGACTAATGAAAAACTGTTTTTT. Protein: CASSFETGTNEKLFF.

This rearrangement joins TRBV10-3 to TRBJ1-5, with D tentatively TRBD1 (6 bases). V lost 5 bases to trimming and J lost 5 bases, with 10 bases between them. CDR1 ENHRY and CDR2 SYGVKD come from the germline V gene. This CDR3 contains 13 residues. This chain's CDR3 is CAISKDRDQPQHF. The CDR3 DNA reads TGTGCCATCAGTAAGGACAGAGATCAGCCCCAGCATTTT.

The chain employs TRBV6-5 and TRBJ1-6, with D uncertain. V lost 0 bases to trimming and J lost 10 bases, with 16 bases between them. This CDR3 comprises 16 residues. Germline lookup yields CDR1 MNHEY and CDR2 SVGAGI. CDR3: CASSYSTGSANSPLHF. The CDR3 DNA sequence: TGTGCCAGCAGTTACTCGACGGGTAGTGCAAACTCACCCCTCCACTTT.

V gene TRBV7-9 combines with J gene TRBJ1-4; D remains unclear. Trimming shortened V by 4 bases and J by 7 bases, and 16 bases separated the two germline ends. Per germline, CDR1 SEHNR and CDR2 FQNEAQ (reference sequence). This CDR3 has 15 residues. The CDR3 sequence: CASSSREGVGEKLFF. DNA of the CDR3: TGTGCCAGCAGCTCTAGGGAGGGTGTTGGTGAAAAACTGTTTTTT. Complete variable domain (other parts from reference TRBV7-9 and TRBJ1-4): DTGVSQNPRHKITKRGQNVTFRCDPISEHNRLYWYRQTLGQGPEFLTYFQNEAQLEKSRLLSDRFSAERPKGSFSTLEIQRTEQGDSAMYLCASSSREGVGEKLFFGSGTQLSVL.

The CDR3 sequence is CASRLRTGVGDTGELFF. In nucleotides, the CDR3 is TGTGCCAGCAGACTGAGGACAGGGGTCGGGGACACCGGGGAGCTGTTTTTT. The chain links TRBV5-6 to TRBJ2-2, with 9 bases matching TRBD1. Per the germline V gene, CDR1 is SGHDT and CDR2 is YYEEEE. V shed 5 bases, J shed 3 bases, and the junction held 11 bases outside the gene matches. CDR3 size: 17 residues.

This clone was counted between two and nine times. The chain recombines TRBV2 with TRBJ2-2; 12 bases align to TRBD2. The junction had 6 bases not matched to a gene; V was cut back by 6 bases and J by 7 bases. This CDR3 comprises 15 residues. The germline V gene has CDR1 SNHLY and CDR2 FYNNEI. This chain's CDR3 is CASSLAGGPGGELFF. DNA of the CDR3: TGTGCCAGCAGCCTAGCGGGGGGGCCTGGCGGGGAGCTGTTTTTT.

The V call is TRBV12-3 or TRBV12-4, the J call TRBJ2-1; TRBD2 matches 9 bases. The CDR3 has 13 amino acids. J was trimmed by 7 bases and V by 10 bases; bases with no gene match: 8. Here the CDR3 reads CATKRGAQNEQFF. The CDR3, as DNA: TGTGCCACCAAGCGGGGGGCCCAGAATGAGCAGTTCTTC.

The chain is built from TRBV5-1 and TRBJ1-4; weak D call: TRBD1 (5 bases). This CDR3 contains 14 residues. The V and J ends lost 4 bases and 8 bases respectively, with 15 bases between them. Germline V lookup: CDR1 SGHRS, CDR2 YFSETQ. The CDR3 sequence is CASSPGGGGEKLFF. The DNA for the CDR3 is TGCGCCAGCAGCCCTGGGGGGGGAGGCGAAAAACTGTTTTTT.

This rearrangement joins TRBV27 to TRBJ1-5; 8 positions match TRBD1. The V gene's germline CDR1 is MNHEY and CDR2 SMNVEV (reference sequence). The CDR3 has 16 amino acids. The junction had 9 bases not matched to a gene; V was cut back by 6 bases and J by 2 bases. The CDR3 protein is CASSPWAGQGNQPQHF. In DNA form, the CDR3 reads TGTGCCAGCAGCCCATGGGCGGGACAGGGCAATCAGCCCCAGCATTTT.

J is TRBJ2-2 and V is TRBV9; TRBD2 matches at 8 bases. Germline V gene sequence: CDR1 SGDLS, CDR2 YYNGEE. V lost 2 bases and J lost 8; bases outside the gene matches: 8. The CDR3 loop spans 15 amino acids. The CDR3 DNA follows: TGTGCCAGCAGCGTGGACCTTACTAGCGGAGGGGAGCTGTTTTTT. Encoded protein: CASSVDLTSGGELFF.

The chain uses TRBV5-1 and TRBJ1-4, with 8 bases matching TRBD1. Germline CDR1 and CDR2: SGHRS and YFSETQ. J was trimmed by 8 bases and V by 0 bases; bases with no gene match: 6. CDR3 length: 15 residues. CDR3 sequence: CASSLGDRGGEKLFF. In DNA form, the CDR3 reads TGCGCCAGCAGCTTGGGAGACAGGGGAGGCGAAAAACTGTTTTTT.

CDR3 sequence (DNA): TGTGCCATCAGTGAAGGGGTCAGGCAATCTAACTATGGCTACACCTTC. Amino acid sequence: CAISEGVRQSNYGYTF. This rearrangement joins TRBV10-3 to TRBJ1-2, with D possibly matching TRBD1 (5 bases). The length of the CDR3 is 16 residues. In germline, CDR1 is ENHRY, CDR2 SYGVKD. V was shortened by 3 bases and J by 0 bases, with 14 bases between the two germline ends.

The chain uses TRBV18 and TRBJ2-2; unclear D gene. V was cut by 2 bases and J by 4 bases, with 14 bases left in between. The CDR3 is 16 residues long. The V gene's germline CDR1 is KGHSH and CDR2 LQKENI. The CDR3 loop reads CASSPTPLLSTGELFF. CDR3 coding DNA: TGTGCCAGCTCACCAACTCCTCTTTTAAGCACCGGGGAGCTGTTTTTT. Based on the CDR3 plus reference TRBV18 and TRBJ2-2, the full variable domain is NAGVMQNPRHLVRRRGQEARLRCSPMKGHSHVYWYRQLPEEGLKFMVYLQKENIIDESGMPKERFSAEFPKEGPSILRIQQVVRGDSAAYFCASSPTPLLSTGELFFGEGSRLTVL.

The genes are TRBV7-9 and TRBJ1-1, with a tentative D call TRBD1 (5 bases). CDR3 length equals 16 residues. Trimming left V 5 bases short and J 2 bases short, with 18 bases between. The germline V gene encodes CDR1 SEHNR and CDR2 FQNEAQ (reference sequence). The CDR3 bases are TGTGCCAGCAGCCGAGAGGGGCGGGGGTATAACACTGAAGCTTTCTTT. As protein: CASSREGRGYNTEAFF.

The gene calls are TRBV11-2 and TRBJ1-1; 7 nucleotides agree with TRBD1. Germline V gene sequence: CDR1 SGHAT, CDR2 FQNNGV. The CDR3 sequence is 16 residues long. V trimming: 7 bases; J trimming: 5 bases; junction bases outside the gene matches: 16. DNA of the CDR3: TGTGCCAGCAACCCTACCGGACAGGCCCCCGGGACTGAAGCTTTCTTT. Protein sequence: CASNPTGQAPGTEAFF.

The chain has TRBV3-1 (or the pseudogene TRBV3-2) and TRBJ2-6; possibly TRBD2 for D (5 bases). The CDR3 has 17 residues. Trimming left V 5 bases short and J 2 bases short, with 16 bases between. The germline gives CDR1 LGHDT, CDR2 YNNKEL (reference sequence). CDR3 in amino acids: CASSRRAGAAGANVLTF. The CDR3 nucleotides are TGTGCCAGCAGCAGACGGGCGGGTGCAGCTGGGGCCAACGTCCTGACTTTC.

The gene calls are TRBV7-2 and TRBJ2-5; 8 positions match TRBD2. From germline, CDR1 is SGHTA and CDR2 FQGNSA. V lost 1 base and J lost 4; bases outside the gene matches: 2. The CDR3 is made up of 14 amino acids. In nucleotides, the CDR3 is TGTGCCAGCAGCTTAGAAGCGGGGGTAGAGACCCAGTACTTC. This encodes CASSLEAGVETQYF. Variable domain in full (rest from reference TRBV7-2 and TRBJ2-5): GAGVSQSPSNKVTEKGKDVELRCDPISGHTALYWYRQSLGQGLEFLIYFQGNSAPDKSGLPSDRFSAERTGGSVSTLTIQRTQQEDSAVYLCASSLEAGVETQYFGPGTRLLVL.

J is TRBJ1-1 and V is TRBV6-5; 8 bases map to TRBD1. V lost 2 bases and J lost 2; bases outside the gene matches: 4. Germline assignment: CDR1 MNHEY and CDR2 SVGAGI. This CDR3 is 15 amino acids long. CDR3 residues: CASSYPGTGNTEAFF. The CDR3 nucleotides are TGTGCCAGCAGTTACCCCGGGACAGGAAACACTGAAGCTTTCTTT.

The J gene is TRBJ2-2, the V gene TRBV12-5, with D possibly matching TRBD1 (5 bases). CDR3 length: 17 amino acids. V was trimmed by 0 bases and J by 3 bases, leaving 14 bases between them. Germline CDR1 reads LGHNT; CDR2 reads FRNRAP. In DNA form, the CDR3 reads TGTGCTAGTGGTTTGGTACTATGGCAGGGTGACACCGGGGAGCTGTTTTTT. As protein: CASGLVLWQGDTGELFF.

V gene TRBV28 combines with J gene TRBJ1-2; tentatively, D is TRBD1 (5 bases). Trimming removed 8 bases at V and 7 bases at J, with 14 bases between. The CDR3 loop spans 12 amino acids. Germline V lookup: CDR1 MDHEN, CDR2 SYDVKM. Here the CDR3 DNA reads TGTGCCAGCGGGGCAGGAGTTCGTGGCTACACCTTC. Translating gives CASGAGVRGYTF.

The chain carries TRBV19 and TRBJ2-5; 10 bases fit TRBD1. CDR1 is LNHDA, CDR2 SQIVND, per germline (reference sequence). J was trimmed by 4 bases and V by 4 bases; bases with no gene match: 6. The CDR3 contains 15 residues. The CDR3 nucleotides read TGTGCCAGTAGTACCGGACAGGGGGGTAGAGAGACCCAGTACTTC. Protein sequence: CASSTGQGGRETQYF. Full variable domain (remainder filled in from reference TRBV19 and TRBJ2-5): DGGITQSPKYLFRKEGQNVTLSCEQNLNHDAMYWYRQDPGQGLRLIYYSQIVNDFQKGDIAEGYSVSREKKESFPLTVTSAQKNPTAFYLCASSTGQGGRETQYFGPGTRLLVL.

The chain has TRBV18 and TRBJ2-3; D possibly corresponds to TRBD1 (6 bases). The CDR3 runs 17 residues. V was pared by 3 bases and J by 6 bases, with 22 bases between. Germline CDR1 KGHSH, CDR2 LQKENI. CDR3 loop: CASSPRTVQLSKDTQYF. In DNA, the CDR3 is TGTGCCAGCTCACCGAGGACAGTGCAACTTTCGAAGGATACGCAGTATTTT.